Each of the 19 T cell receptor beta chains below was sequenced from the same sample in a study of PD-1 blockade in mismatch repair-deficient tumors. Using immunoSEQ multiplex PCR, the repertoire was profiled, and TCRdb retains in-frame clones only, with some absent. The data show tens of thousands of clones, about 88% seen once. The specimen was PBMCs, collected before pembrolizumab treatment. These receptors originate from an adult with mismatch repair-deficient cancer.

The rearrangement uses TRBV5-1 and TRBJ2-2; the D gene is possibly TRBD1 (6 bases). In germline, CDR1 is SGHRS, CDR2 YFSETQ. CDR3 length: 11 amino acids. V shed 4 bases and J shed 8 bases, with 6 bases lying between them. The CDR3 spells CASSGTGELFF. The DNA for the CDR3 is TGCGCCAGCAGCGGGACAGGGGAGCTGTTTTTT.

The chain employs TRBV6-5 and TRBJ1-1, with a possible D match to TRBD1 (5 bases). The CDR3 is 15 residues long. Trimming took 0 bases from V and 0 from J, leaving 8 bases between them. CDR1 is MNHEY and CDR2 is SVGAGI in the germline V gene. Here the CDR3 reads CASSYSGAMNTEAFF. The CDR3 nucleotides are TGTGCCAGCAGTTACTCAGGGGCCATGAACACTGAAGCTTTCTTT.

Only one count was recorded for this clone. This sequence joins TRBV6-1 and TRBJ2-7; D may be TRBD1 (5 bases). Trimming shortened V by 4 bases and J by 7 bases, and 17 bases separated the two germline ends. This CDR3 has 14 residues. The germline CDR1 and CDR2 sequences are MNHNS and SASEGT. The CDR3 loop reads CASSVTVFPLEQYF. The CDR3 coding sequence is TGTGCCAGCAGTGTGACAGTATTTCCGTTGGAGCAGTACTTC.

This chain connects TRBV28 to TRBJ1-5, with 8 bases aligning to TRBD1. V trimming: 7 bases; J trimming: 2 bases; junction bases outside the gene matches: 7. CDR1 is MDHEN, CDR2 SYDVKM, per germline. The CDR3 consists of 15 residues. In DNA, the CDR3 is TGTGCCAGCACCGCGACAGGGGAAGGCAATCAGCCCCAGCATTTT. Translation: CASTATGEGNQPQHF.

This chain links TRBV5-1 with TRBJ2-3, with D uncertain. V was cut by 0 bases and J by 2 bases, with 10 bases left in between. The CDR3 length is 15 residues. CDR1 is SGHRS, CDR2 YFSETQ, per germline. This CDR3 reads CASSLARADTDTQYF. In DNA, the CDR3 is TGCGCCAGCAGCTTGGCCCGCGCGGACACAGATACGCAGTATTTT.

The chain joins TRBV29-1 to TRBJ2-3; a possible D gene is TRBD2 (6 bases). Germline V lookup: CDR1 SQVTM, CDR2 ANQGSEA. CDR3 length: 14 residues. Trimming stripped 2 bases from V and 1 base from J, with 10 bases between. The CDR3 nucleotides are TGCAGCGTTGAAAAGGGGACTCGCACAGATACGCAGTATTTT. Protein sequence: CSVEKGTRTDTQYF.

The V call is TRBV30, the J call TRBJ1-4; 8 bases are a match to TRBD1. CDR1 is GTSNPN and CDR2 is SVGIG in the germline V gene (reference sequence). CDR3 length: 16 residues. Trimming removed 3 bases from V and 2 bases from J; junction bases left unmatched: 8. This chain's CDR3 is CAWRSRGRGTNEKLFF. CDR3 bases: TGTGCCTGGAGAAGCAGGGGGCGCGGGACTAATGAAAAACTGTTTTTT.

J is TRBJ2-7 and V is TRBV5-1; D perhaps matches TRBD1 (6 bases). The germline V gene encodes CDR1 SGHRS and CDR2 YFSETQ. V shed 7 bases and J shed 1 base, with 12 bases lying between them. The CDR3 is made up of 13 amino acids. For the CDR3, the DNA is TGCGCCAGCGCTCCTACAGGGTCCTACGAGCAGTACTTC. Translated, it gives CASAPTGSYEQYF.

The V and J genes are TRBV19 and TRBJ1-2; TRBD1 matches at 7 bases. Germline CDR1 and CDR2: LNHDA and SQIVND (reference sequence). The CDR3 loop spans 15 amino acids. V was clipped by 4 bases and J by 3 bases; unmatched bases: 8. In DNA form, the CDR3 reads TGTGCCAGTAGTAACCGGGACAGTAAATACTATGGCTACACCTTC. It yields the protein CASSNRDSKYYGYTF.

The gene calls are TRBV29-1 and TRBJ1-2; D might be TRBD1 (5 bases). The CDR3 covers 13 residues. V was shortened by 1 base and J by 1 base, with 7 bases between the two germline ends. Germline CDR1 reads SQVTM; CDR2 reads ANQGSEA. CDR3 residues: CSVEGGFNYGYTF. CDR3 DNA sequence: TGCAGCGTTGAAGGGGGCTTTAACTATGGCTACACCTTC.

This clone showed up just once. The J gene is TRBJ2-7, the V gene TRBV7-2, with D unresolved. The CDR3 is made up of 14 amino acids. V was cut by 3 bases and J by 3 bases, with 12 bases left in between. Germline CDR1 reads SGHTA; CDR2 reads FQGNSA. The CDR3 DNA reads TGTGCCAGCAGCTTTGGTAGAGGAGACTACGAGCAGTACTTC. Amino acids: CASSFGRGDYEQYF.

The genes are TRBV30 and TRBJ2-1; D may be TRBD2 (6 bases). V was trimmed by 2 bases and J by 9 bases, leaving 11 bases between them. The CDR3 spans 12 residues. From germline, CDR1 is GTSNPN and CDR2 SVGIG (reference sequence). The CDR3 is CAWSSGSGEQFF. The CDR3 nucleotides read TGTGCCTGGAGTTCAGGTAGCGGTGAGCAGTTCTTC.

This chain links TRBV4-2 with TRBJ1-5; 10 nucleotides line up with TRBD1. The CDR3 extends over 18 amino acids. Germline CDR1 and CDR2: LGHNA and YNFKEQ. Trimming took 1 base from V and 3 from J; bases not matched to a gene: 9. CDR3 sequence reads: CASSQVAGTGAFNQPQHF. The CDR3 region has the DNA TGTGCCAGCAGCCAAGTTGCCGGGACAGGGGCCTTCAATCAGCCCCAGCATTTT.

This sequence joins TRBV6-4 and TRBJ1-4; 7 positions agree with TRBD1. Looked up from germline, CDR1 is MRHNA and CDR2 is SNTAGT. V dropped 8 bases and J dropped 5; count of bases not matched to a gene: 11. The CDR3 extends over 15 amino acids. The CDR3 reads CASSSTGTANEKLFF. In DNA form, the CDR3 reads TGTGCCAGCTCTAGCACCGGGACAGCAAATGAAAAACTGTTTTTT.

In its sample, this clone was seen a few times. The gene calls are TRBV19 and TRBJ2-7; 9 nucleotides match TRBD1. Germline V CDR1 and CDR2: LNHDA, SQIVND (reference sequence). This CDR3 region has 13 residues. V dropped 8 bases and J dropped 0; count of bases not matched to a gene: 2. CDR3 sequence: CASRDRASYEQYF. The CDR3 DNA reads TGTGCCAGTCGGGACAGGGCCTCCTACGAGCAGTACTTC.

The V gene is TRBV25-1, the J gene TRBJ1-2; TRBD1 matches 8 bases. CDR3 length: 13 residues. CDR1 and CDR2 from the germline V gene are MGHDK and SYGVNS. The trim removed 4 bases at V and 3 bases at J, leaving 1 base unmatched. The CDR3 protein is CASSVQGDYGYTF. The CDR3 DNA reads TGTGCCAGCAGTGTACAGGGGGACTATGGCTACACCTTC.

The chain employs TRBV11-2 and TRBJ1-2, with D possibly TRBD1 on 6 matching bases. Trimming stripped 2 bases from V and 3 bases from J, with 13 bases between. The germline gives CDR1 SGHAT, CDR2 FQNNGV. This CDR3 is built from 15 residues. CDR3 in amino acids: CASSLSPGAYYGYTF. Written as DNA, the CDR3 is TGTGCCAGCAGCTTATCGCCAGGGGCCTACTATGGCTACACCTTC. The full variable domain, completed using reference TRBV11-2 and TRBJ1-2, is EAGVAQSPRYKIIEKRQSVAFWCNPISGHATLYWYQQILGQGPKLLIQFQNNGVVDDSQLPKDRFSAERLKGVDSTLKIQPAKLEDSAVYLCASSLSPGAYYGYTFGSGTRLTVV.

The chain recombines TRBV5-1 with TRBJ2-7; 14 bases match TRBD2. V lost 0 bases to trimming and J lost 0 bases; unmatched junction nucleotides: 8. There are 19 residues in the CDR3. Germline CDR1 is SGHRS and CDR2 is YFSETQ. The CDR3 DNA sequence: TGCGCCAGCAGCTTGGGACTAGCGGGAGGGCCCCTGAGCTCCTACGAGCAGTACTTC. Translated: CASSLGLAGGPLSSYEQYF.

The chain employs TRBV28 and TRBJ1-1; 8 nucleotides match TRBD1. V trimming: 1 base; J trimming: 5 bases; junction bases outside the gene matches: 9. This CDR3 spans 16 amino acids. Per germline, CDR1 MDHEN and CDR2 SYDVKM. The CDR3 DNA reads TGTGCCAGCAGTTTATTCACCGATGACAGGGGAACTGAAGCTTTCTTT. Residues: CASSLFTDDRGTEAFF.